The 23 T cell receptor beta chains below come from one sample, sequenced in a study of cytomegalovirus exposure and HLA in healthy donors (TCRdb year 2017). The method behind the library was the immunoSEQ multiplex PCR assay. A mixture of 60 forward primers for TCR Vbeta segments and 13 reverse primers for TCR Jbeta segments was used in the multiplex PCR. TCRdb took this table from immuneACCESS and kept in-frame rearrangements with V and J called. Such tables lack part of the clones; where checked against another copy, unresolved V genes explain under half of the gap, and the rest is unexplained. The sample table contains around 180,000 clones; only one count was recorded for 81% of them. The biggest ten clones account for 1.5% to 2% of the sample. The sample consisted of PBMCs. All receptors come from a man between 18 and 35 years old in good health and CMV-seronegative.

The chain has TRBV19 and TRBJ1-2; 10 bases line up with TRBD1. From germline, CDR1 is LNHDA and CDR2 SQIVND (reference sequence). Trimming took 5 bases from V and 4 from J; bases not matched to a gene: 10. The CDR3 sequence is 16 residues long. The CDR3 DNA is TGTGCCAGTAGTGTAAACCGGGACAGGGGATTCTATGGCTACACCTTC. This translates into CASSVNRDRGFYGYTF.

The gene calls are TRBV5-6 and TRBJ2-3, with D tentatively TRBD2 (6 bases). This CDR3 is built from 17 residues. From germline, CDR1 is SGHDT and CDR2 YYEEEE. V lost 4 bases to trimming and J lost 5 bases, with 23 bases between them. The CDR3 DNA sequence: TGTGCCAGCAGCCTCCAACGTAGCGGAGGCTTTGGAGATACGCAGTATTTT. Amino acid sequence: CASSLQRSGGFGDTQYF.

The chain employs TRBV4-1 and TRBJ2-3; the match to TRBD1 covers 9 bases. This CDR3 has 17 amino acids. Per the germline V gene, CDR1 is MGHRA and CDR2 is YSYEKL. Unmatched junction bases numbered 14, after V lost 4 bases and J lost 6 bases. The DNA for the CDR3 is TGCGCCAGCAGCCTCCGGGGAGGGACAGGGCGTACGGATACGCAGTATTTT. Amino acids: CASSLRGGTGRTDTQYF.

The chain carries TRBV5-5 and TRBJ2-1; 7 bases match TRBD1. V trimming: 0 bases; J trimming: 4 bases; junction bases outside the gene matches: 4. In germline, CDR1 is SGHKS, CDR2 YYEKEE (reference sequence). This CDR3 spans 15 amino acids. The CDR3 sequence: CASSLARDSYNEQFF. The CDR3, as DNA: TGTGCCAGCAGCTTGGCCCGGGACAGTTACAATGAGCAGTTCTTC.

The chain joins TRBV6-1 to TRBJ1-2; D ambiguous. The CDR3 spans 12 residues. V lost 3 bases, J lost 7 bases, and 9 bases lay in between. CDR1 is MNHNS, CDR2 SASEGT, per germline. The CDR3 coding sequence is TGTGCCAGCAGTGAGCCAGGTGGTGGCTACACCTTC. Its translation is CASSEPGGGYTF.

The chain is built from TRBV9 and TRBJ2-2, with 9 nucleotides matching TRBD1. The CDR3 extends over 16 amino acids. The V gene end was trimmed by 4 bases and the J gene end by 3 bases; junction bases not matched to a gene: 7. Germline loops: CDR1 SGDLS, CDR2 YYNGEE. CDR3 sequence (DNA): TGTGCCAGCAGCCCACGACAGGGGGGACACACCGGGGAGCTGTTTTTT. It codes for CASSPRQGGHTGELFF.

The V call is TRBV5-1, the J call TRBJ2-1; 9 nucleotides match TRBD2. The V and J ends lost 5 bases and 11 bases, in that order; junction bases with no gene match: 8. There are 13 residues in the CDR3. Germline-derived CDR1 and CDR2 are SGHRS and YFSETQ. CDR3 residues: CASRPSGDGKQFF. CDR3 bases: TGCGCCAGCAGGCCTAGCGGGGATGGGAAGCAGTTCTTC.

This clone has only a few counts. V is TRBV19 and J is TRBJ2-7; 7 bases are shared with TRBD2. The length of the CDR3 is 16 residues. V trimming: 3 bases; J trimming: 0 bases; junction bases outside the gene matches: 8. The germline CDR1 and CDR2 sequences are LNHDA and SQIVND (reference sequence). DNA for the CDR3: TGTGCCAGTAGTATGATGGGGCGGGGGAACTCCTACGAGCAGTACTTC. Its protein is CASSMMGRGNSYEQYF.

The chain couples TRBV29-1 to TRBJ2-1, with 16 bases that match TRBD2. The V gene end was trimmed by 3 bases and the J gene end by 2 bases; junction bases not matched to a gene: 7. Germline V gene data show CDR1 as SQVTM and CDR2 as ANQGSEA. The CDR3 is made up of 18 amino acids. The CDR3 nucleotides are TGCAGCGTTGACGCAGCCGGGACTAGCGGGAGGGCCTACAATGAGCAGTTCTTC. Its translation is CSVDAAGTSGRAYNEQFF.

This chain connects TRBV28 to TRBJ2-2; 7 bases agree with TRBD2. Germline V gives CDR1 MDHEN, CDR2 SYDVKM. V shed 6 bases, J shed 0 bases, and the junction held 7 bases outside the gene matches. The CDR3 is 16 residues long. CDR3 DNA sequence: TGTGCCAGCAGGCCTAGCGGTTACACGAACACCGGGGAGCTGTTTTTT. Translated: CASRPSGYTNTGELFF.

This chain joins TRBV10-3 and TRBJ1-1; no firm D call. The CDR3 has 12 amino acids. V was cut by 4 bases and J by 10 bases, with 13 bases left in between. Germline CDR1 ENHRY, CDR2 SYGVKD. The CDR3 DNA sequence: TGTGCCATCAGTGGAACGGAGGGTGTAGCTTTCTTT. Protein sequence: CAISGTEGVAFF.

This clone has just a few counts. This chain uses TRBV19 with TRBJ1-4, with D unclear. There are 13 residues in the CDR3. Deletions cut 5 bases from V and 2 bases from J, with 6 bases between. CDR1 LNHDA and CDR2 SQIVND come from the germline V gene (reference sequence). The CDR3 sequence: CASSPGTNEKLFF. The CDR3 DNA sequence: TGTGCCAGTAGTCCGGGTACTAATGAAAAACTGTTTTTT. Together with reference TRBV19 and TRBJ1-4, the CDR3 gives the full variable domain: DGGITQSPKYLFRKEGQNVTLSCEQNLNHDAMYWYRQDPGQGLRLIYYSQIVNDFQKGDIAEGYSVSREKKESFPLTVTSAQKNPTAFYLCASSPGTNEKLFFGSGTQLSVL.

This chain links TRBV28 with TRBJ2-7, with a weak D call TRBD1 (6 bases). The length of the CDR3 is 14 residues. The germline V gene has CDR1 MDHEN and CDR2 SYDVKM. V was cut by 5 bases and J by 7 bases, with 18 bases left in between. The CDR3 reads CASSPYRVLGEQYF. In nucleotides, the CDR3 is TGTGCCAGCAGTCCCTACAGGGTATTGGGGGAGCAGTACTTC.

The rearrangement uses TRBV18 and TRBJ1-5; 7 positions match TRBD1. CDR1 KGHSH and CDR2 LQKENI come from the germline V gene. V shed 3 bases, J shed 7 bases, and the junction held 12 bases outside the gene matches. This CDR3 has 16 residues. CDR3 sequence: CASSPGVRGQGQPQHF. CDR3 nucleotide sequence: TGTGCCAGCTCACCGGGCGTAAGGGGGCAGGGACAGCCCCAGCATTTT.

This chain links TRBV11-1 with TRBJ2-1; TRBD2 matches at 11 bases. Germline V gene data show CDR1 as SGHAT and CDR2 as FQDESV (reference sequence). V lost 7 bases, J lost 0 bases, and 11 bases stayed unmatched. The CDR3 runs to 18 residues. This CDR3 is CASTQRPTSGSSYNEQFF. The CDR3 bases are TGTGCCAGCACCCAAAGGCCCACTAGCGGGAGCTCCTACAATGAGCAGTTCTTC.

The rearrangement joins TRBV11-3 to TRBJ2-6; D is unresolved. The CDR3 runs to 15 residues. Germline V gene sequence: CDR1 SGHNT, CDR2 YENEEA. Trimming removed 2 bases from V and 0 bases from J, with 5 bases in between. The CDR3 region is CASSLSGSGANVLTF. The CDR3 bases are TGTGCCAGCAGCTTATCCGGCTCTGGGGCCAACGTCCTGACTTTC. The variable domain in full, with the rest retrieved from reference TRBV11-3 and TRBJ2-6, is EAGVVQSPRYKIIEKKQPVAFWCNPISGHNTLYWYLQNLGQGPELLIRYENEEAVDDSQLPKDRFSAERLKGVDSTLKIQPAELGDSAVYLCASSLSGSGANVLTFGAGSRLTVL.

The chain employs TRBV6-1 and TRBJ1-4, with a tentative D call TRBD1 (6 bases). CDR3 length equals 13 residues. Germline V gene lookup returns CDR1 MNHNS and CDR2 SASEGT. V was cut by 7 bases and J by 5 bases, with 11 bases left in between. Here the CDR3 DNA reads TGTGCCAGCAACAGGGCTCCAAATGAAAAACTGTTTTTT. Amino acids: CASNRAPNEKLFF.

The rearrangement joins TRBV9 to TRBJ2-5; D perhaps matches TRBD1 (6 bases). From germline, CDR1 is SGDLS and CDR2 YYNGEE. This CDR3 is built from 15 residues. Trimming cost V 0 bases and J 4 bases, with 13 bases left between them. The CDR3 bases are TGTGCCAGCAGCGTAGGAGCACAGGGCGGAGAGACCCAGTACTTC. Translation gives CASSVGAQGGETQYF.

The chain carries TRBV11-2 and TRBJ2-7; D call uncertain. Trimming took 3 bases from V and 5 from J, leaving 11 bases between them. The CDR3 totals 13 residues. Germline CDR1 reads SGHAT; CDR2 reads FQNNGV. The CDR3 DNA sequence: TGTGCCAGCAGCTTGAAGGCGGATCACGAGCAGTACTTC. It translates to CASSLKADHEQYF. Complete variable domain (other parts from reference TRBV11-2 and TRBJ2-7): EAGVAQSPRYKIIEKRQSVAFWCNPISGHATLYWYQQILGQGPKLLIQFQNNGVVDDSQLPKDRFSAERLKGVDSTLKIQPAKLEDSAVYLCASSLKADHEQYFGPGTRLTVT.

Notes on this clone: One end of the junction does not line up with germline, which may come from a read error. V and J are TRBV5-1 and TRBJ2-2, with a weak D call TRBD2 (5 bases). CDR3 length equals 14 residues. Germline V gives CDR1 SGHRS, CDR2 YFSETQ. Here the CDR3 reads CASSLEAIHRGAVF. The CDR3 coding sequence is TGCGCCAGCAGCTTGGAAGCAATACACCGGGGAGCTGTTTTT.

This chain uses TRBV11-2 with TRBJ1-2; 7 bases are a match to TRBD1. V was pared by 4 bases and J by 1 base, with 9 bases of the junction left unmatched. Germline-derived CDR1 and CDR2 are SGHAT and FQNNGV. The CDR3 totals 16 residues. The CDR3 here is CASSSPRDSYNYGYTF. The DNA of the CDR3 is TGTGCCAGCAGCTCGCCCCGGGACAGCTATAACTATGGCTACACCTTC.

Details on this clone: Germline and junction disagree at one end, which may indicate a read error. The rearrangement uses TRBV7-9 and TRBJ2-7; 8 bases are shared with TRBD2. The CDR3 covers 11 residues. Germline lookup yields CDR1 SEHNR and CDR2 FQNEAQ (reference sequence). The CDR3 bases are TGTTCCAGCTCGGGGGGGGGCGAGCAGTACTTC. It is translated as CSSSGGGEQYF.

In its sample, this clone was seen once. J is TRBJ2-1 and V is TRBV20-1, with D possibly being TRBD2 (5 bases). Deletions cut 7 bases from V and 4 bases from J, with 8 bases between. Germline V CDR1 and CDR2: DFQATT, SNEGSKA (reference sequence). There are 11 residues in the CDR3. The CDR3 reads CSGRRYNEQFF. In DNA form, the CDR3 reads TGCAGTGGGAGGCGGTACAATGAGCAGTTCTTC.